The 17 T cell receptor beta chains below all came from one sample that was sequenced in a study of OX40 agonist ivuxolimab in advanced cancers. Libraries were prepared by immunoSEQ multiplex PCR; TCRdb keeps only in-frame clonotypes and omits some of them. Here the sample spans about 89,000 clones, roughly 90% being singletons. The sample in question was CD4+ or CD8+ T cells sorted from blood, obtained in a trial of the OX40 agonist ivuxolimab. The receptors derive from an adult with an advanced solid tumor such as melanoma, head and neck, liver or kidney cancer.

This chain links TRBV2 with TRBJ1-1; 8 bases align to TRBD1. The CDR3 extends over 15 amino acids. Looked up from germline, CDR1 is SNHLY and CDR2 is FYNNEI. V was clipped by 6 bases and J by 2 bases; unmatched bases: 8. In DNA, the CDR3 is TGTGCCAGCAGCGCTGGACAGGGAGGAAACACTGAAGCTTTCTTT. As protein: CASSAGQGGNTEAFF.

This rearrangement joins TRBV2 to TRBJ1-1; D gene ambiguous. In germline, CDR1 is SNHLY, CDR2 FYNNEI. Between the trimmed V and J ends, which lost 10 bases and 4 bases, there was a span of 16 bases. The CDR3 runs to 13 residues. DNA of the CDR3: TGTGCCACGGTATGGGCTAGGGTCACTGAAGCTTTCTTT. Translated, it gives CATVWARVTEAFF.

The chain couples TRBV18 to TRBJ1-1, with D possibly being TRBD1 (5 bases). There are 15 residues in the CDR3. Deletions cut 2 bases from V and 6 bases from J, with 16 bases between. From germline, CDR1 is KGHSH and CDR2 LQKENI. The CDR3 DNA follows: TGTGCCAGCTCACCAAACAGCCTGGAGGGGTCTGAAGCTTTCTTT. Encoded protein: CASSPNSLEGSEAFF.

The V and J genes are TRBV6-1 and TRBJ2-7, with 12 bases matching TRBD2. This CDR3 has 13 amino acids. After removal of 10 bases from V and 6 bases from J, the junction contained 7 bases not matched to a gene. CDR1 is MNHNS, CDR2 SASEGT, per germline. CDR3 residues: CAIEPGLAGEQYF. The CDR3 DNA sequence: TGTGCCATCGAGCCGGGACTAGCGGGCGAGCAGTACTTC.

This chain links TRBV6-1 with TRBJ1-1; D is uncertain. The germline V gene encodes CDR1 MNHNS and CDR2 SASEGT. CDR3 length equals 15 residues. V was trimmed by 2 bases and J by 0 bases, leaving 10 bases between them. The CDR3 bases are TGTGCCAGCAGTGAATGGCGCGCGGTGAACACTGAAGCTTTCTTT. Amino acids: CASSEWRAVNTEAFF.

This sequence joins TRBV29-1 and TRBJ2-2, with 8 positions matching TRBD2. The CDR3 sequence is 14 residues long. J lost 5 bases, V lost 3 bases, and 5 bases had no gene match. Germline-derived CDR1 and CDR2 are SQVTM and ANQGSEA. The CDR3 sequence: CSVESGSRTGELFF. The CDR3 DNA is TGCAGCGTTGAGAGCGGGAGTCGAACCGGGGAGCTGTTTTTT.

The rearrangement links TRBV27 to TRBJ2-1, with D perhaps matching TRBD2 (6 bases). V was clipped by 8 bases and J by 3 bases, with 14 bases between them. This CDR3 contains 14 residues. The germline V gene has CDR1 MNHEY and CDR2 SMNVEV (reference sequence). The CDR3 loop is CASRGTAVYNEQFF. CDR3 in DNA: TGTGCCAGCCGCGGGACGGCAGTCTACAATGAGCAGTTCTTC.

This clone has more than one count but fewer than ten. This chain links TRBV9 with TRBJ2-3, with 10 positions matching TRBD2. Germline V CDR1 and CDR2: SGDLS, YYNGEE. There are 16 residues in the CDR3. After removal of 1 base from V and 2 bases from J, the junction contained 4 bases not matched to a gene. CDR3 sequence reads: CASSVLAGGSTDTQYF. CDR3 nucleotides: TGTGCCAGCAGCGTATTAGCGGGGGGATCCACAGATACGCAGTATTTT.

This sequence joins TRBV28 and TRBJ1-6; D might be TRBD1 (6 bases). The V end lost 5 bases, the J end lost 4 bases, and 15 bases lay between the germline ends. The germline gives CDR1 MDHEN, CDR2 SYDVKM. The CDR3 runs to 16 residues. CDR3 in amino acids: CASSKAGGQYNSPLHF. As DNA, the CDR3 is TGTGCCAGCAGTAAAGCCGGGGGCCAATATAATTCACCCCTCCACTTT. The full variable domain, its missing parts supplied by reference TRBV28 and TRBJ1-6, is DVKVTQSSRYLVKRTGEKVFLECVQDMDHENMFWYRQDPGLGLRLIYFSYDVKMKEKGDIPEGYSVSREKKERFSLILESASTNQTSMYLCASSKAGGQYNSPLHFGNGTRLTVT.

CDR3 sequence: CASSDPPTGELFF. The DNA for the CDR3 is TGTGCCAGCAGTGACCCCCCGACCGGGGAGCTGTTTTTT. The chain is built from TRBV2 and TRBJ2-2; D is ambiguous. The V and J ends lost 3 bases and 5 bases respectively, with 7 bases between them. The CDR3 runs 13 residues. The germline V gene encodes CDR1 SNHLY and CDR2 FYNNEI. Variable domain in full (rest from reference TRBV2 and TRBJ2-2): EPEVTQTPSHQVTQMGQEVILRCVPISNHLYFYWYRQILGQKVEFLVSFYNNEISEKSEIFDDQFSVERPDGSNFTLKIRSTKLEDSAMYFCASSDPPTGELFFGEGSRLTVL.

This clone was seen only once. J is TRBJ2-7 and V is TRBV30; D possibly corresponds to TRBD1 (6 bases). The CDR3 spans 13 residues. CDR1 is GTSNPN, CDR2 SVGIG, per germline (reference sequence). The V end lost 2 bases, the J end lost 2 bases, and 10 bases lay between the germline ends. In nucleotides, the CDR3 is TGTGCCTGGAGTCAGGGGAGACCCTACGAGCAGTACTTC. Protein: CAWSQGRPYEQYF.

The genes are TRBV19 and TRBJ1-5; TRBD1 matches 7 bases. Germline values: CDR1 LNHDA, CDR2 SQIVND (reference sequence). The CDR3 extends over 14 amino acids. With V trimmed by 5 bases and J by 6 bases, 7 bases remained unmatched. CDR3 DNA: TGTGCCAGTAGTGGGCAAGGGGGCGGTCAGCCCCAGCATTTT. Protein: CASSGQGGGQPQHF.

CDR3 in DNA: TGTGCCAGCAGCCAAGAGCCAGGGGCAGGGGCAACTAAGCAGTACTTC. Protein: CASSQEPGAGATKQYF. This chain joins TRBV14 and TRBJ2-7; TRBD1 is a possible D gene (6 bases). This CDR3 comprises 16 residues. Per the germline V gene, CDR1 is SGHDN and CDR2 is FVKESK. Trimming stripped 0 bases from V and 8 bases from J, with 20 bases between.

V usage is TRBV5-1 and J usage is TRBJ2-5; a weak D match, TRBD1 (5 bases). The V gene lost 1 base and the J gene lost 1 base, with 11 bases spanning the gap. The length of the CDR3 is 15 residues. The germline gives CDR1 SGHRS, CDR2 YFSETQ. The DNA for the CDR3 is TGCGCCAGCAGCTTGACAGGAGCTTTCCAAGAGACCCAGTACTTC. Amino acid sequence: CASSLTGAFQETQYF.

The chain links TRBV7-9 to TRBJ1-5; D is unresolved. The CDR3 covers 15 residues. V was clipped by 4 bases and J by 0 bases, with 10 bases between them. CDR1 is SEHNR, CDR2 FQNEAQ, per germline (reference sequence). The CDR3: CASSSHGNSNQPQHF. As DNA, the CDR3 is TGTGCCAGCAGCTCCCACGGAAATAGCAATCAGCCCCAGCATTTT.

The V call is TRBV6-5, the J call TRBJ2-3; D is unclear. The germline CDR1 and CDR2 sequences are MNHEY and SVGAGI. V was shortened by 6 bases and J by 2 bases, with 3 bases between the two germline ends. The CDR3 is made up of 11 amino acids. The CDR3 loop reads CASRSTDTQYF. As DNA, the CDR3 is TGTGCCAGCAGGTCCACAGATACGCAGTATTTT.

As DNA, the CDR3 is TGTGCCAGCAGCCGGGGGACAGGGGGCATGTTTGAGCAGTTCTTC. Translation: CASSRGTGGMFEQFF. V gene TRBV14 combines with J gene TRBJ2-1; the match to TRBD1 covers 12 bases. The CDR3 has 15 amino acids. After removal of 4 bases from V and 9 bases from J, the junction contained 7 bases not matched to a gene. Germline CDR1 and CDR2: SGHDN and FVKESK.